The 23 T cell receptor beta chains presented below share a single source sample, sequenced in a study of blood T cell repertoires in COVID-19. Assay used: immunoSEQ multiplex PCR; TCRdb lists only in-frame clones, some missing. The data hold hundreds of thousands of clones, with just over 85% observed a single time. The source material was peripheral blood. Receptor source: a man aged 50 to 60 with acute or convalescent COVID-19.

The gene calls are TRBV5-6 and TRBJ1-4; 11 nucleotides match TRBD1. Germline-derived CDR1 and CDR2 are SGHDT and YYEEEE. The CDR3 totals 16 residues. Trimming removed 4 bases from V and 6 bases from J; junction bases left unmatched: 8. The CDR3: CASSRTGGGRHEKLFF. CDR3 coding DNA: TGTGCCAGCAGCAGGACAGGGGGCGGACGGCATGAAAAACTGTTTTTT.

This sequence joins TRBV7-9 and TRBJ2-1; TRBD2 agrees at 9 bases. V shed 5 bases, J shed 3 bases, and the junction held 5 bases outside the gene matches. There are 15 residues in the CDR3. Germline-derived CDR1 and CDR2 are SEHNR and FQNEAQ (reference sequence). The CDR3: CASSLLAGFYNEQFF. In DNA form, the CDR3 reads TGTGCCAGCAGCCTCCTAGCGGGGTTCTACAATGAGCAGTTCTTC. Variable domain in full (rest from reference TRBV7-9 and TRBJ2-1): DTGVSQNPRHKITKRGQNVTFRCDPISEHNRLYWYRQTLGQGPEFLTYFQNEAQLEKSRLLSDRFSAERPKGSFSTLEIQRTEQGDSAMYLCASSLLAGFYNEQFFGPGTRLTVL.

This chain uses TRBV5-1 with TRBJ1-1; the D is unclear. CDR1 is SGHRS and CDR2 is YFSETQ in the germline V gene. Trimming cost V 0 bases and J 0 bases, with 6 bases left between them. This CDR3 has 14 residues. CDR3 DNA: TGCGCCAGCAGCTTGGACGGGTTGAACACTGAAGCTTTCTTT. This sequence encodes CASSLDGLNTEAFF.

The chain joins TRBV2 to TRBJ1-5, with D unclear. This CDR3 is built from 13 residues. V lost 6 bases and J 3 bases, leaving 9 bases between the germline ends. Germline loops: CDR1 SNHLY, CDR2 FYNNEI. This chain's CDR3 is CASSLGVNQPQHF. For the CDR3, the DNA is TGTGCCAGCAGCCTGGGAGTCAATCAGCCCCAGCATTTT.

The V call is TRBV18, the J call TRBJ2-5; TRBD1 is a possible D gene (5 bases). This CDR3 region has 13 residues. V gave up 8 bases and J gave up 0 bases, with 10 bases separating them. Germline assignment: CDR1 KGHSH and CDR2 LQKENI. CDR3: CASARTYQETQYF. The CDR3 bases are TGTGCCAGCGCGCGGACATACCAAGAGACCCAGTACTTC.

The V call is TRBV18, the J call TRBJ2-1; D is undetermined. The V gene's germline CDR1 is KGHSH and CDR2 LQKENI. Trimming removed 3 bases at V and 4 bases at J, with 7 bases between. This CDR3 region has 13 residues. In DNA form, the CDR3 reads TGTGCCAGCTCACCGGCACAGTACAATGAGCAGTTCTTC. This encodes CASSPAQYNEQFF.

The J gene is TRBJ1-4, the V gene TRBV5-8, with TRBD1 as a possible D gene (5 bases). Trimming left V 3 bases short and J 3 bases short, with 12 bases between. The CDR3 is made up of 15 amino acids. Germline V gives CDR1 SGHTS, CDR2 YDEGEE. CDR3 nucleotides: TGTGCCAGCAGCTCCCCAGGGCAGGCTAATGAAAAACTGTTTTTT. Its translation: CASSSPGQANEKLFF.

The CDR3 region has the DNA TGTGCCAGCAGCGAGACGGGGGGCGCGTCTATCACTGAAGCTTTCTTT. Its translation: CASSETGGASITEAFF. The genes are TRBV9 and TRBJ1-1; D is perhaps TRBD1 (6 bases). This CDR3 is 16 amino acids long. The V end was cut by 3 bases, the J end by 4 bases, with 19 bases between. Germline CDR1 is SGDLS and CDR2 is YYNGEE.

In this sample, this clone turned up a few times. The V and J genes are TRBV5-6 and TRBJ1-1; D not certain. Germline V gives CDR1 SGHDT, CDR2 YYEEEE. The CDR3 has 14 amino acids. V dropped 6 bases and J dropped 2 bases, with 14 bases sitting between them. CDR3 sequence reads: CASMIVSVNTEAFF. DNA for the CDR3: TGTGCCAGCATGATCGTTTCAGTTAACACTGAAGCTTTCTTT.

The chain couples TRBV5-1 to TRBJ1-1; 8 positions agree with TRBD1. Unmatched junction bases numbered 10, after V lost 4 bases and J lost 8 bases. The V gene's germline CDR1 is SGHRS and CDR2 YFSETQ. The CDR3 runs 14 residues. CDR3 bases: TGCGCCAGCAGCGGCGACGGGACAGGTGTAGAAGCTTTCTTT. Its translation: CASSGDGTGVEAFF.

This chain uses TRBV7-8 with TRBJ2-2, with D hard to call. CDR3 size: 15 residues. With 7 bases removed from V and 1 base from J, the gap between germline ends came to 13 bases. Per germline, CDR1 SGHVS and CDR2 FQNEAQ. The CDR3 spells CASTVRLLNTGELFF. In nucleotides, the CDR3 is TGTGCCAGCACCGTCCGGTTATTGAACACCGGGGAGCTGTTTTTT.

V and J are TRBV11-2 and TRBJ2-6; D is undetermined. The V end was cut by 5 bases, the J end by 8 bases, with 13 bases between. Germline values: CDR1 SGHAT, CDR2 FQNNGV. The CDR3 sequence is 14 residues long. The CDR3 sequence is CASSRNQVTNVLTF. CDR3 nucleotide sequence: TGTGCCAGCAGCCGAAACCAGGTTACCAACGTCCTGACTTTC.

V usage is TRBV18 and J usage is TRBJ1-3; a weak D match, TRBD1 (6 bases). The germline gives CDR1 KGHSH, CDR2 LQKENI. This CDR3 contains 17 residues. V lost 3 bases, J lost 0 bases, and 15 bases lay in between. Written as DNA, the CDR3 is TGTGCCAGCTCACCCCTGGGACACACTAACTCTGGAAACACCATATATTTT. Residues: CASSPLGHTNSGNTIYF.

The chain combines TRBV5-1 with TRBJ1-2; a possible D gene is TRBD1 (6 bases). The CDR3 is 14 residues long. V was pared by 0 bases and J by 5 bases, with 11 bases between. Germline V lookup: CDR1 SGHRS, CDR2 YFSETQ. The CDR3 sequence: CASSLAGTKYGYTF. Here the CDR3 DNA reads TGCGCCAGCAGCTTGGCGGGGACAAAGTATGGCTACACCTTC.

The V gene is TRBV9, the J gene TRBJ2-1, with 7 bases identical to TRBD1. J lost 9 bases, V lost 4 bases, and 7 bases had no gene match. CDR1 and CDR2 from the germline V gene are SGDLS and YYNGEE. The CDR3 spans 13 residues. CDR3 protein: CASSPPNRGEQFF. The CDR3 DNA reads TGTGCCAGCAGCCCCCCGAACAGGGGTGAGCAGTTCTTC.

This chain joins TRBV10-2 and TRBJ2-7; TRBD1 is a possible D gene (6 bases). Germline CDR1 WSHSY, CDR2 SAAADI. Trimming left V 5 bases short and J 0 bases short, with 14 bases between. The CDR3 spans 15 residues. CDR3 sequence: CASSSGARGSYEQYF. For the CDR3, the DNA is TGCGCCAGCAGTAGTGGAGCCAGGGGCTCCTACGAGCAGTACTTC.

The chain carries TRBV5-8 and TRBJ1-5; D not resolved. The CDR3 totals 14 residues. V was pared by 6 bases and J by 0 bases, with 10 bases between. The germline gives CDR1 SGHTS, CDR2 YDEGEE. The chain's CDR3 is CASTYGYSNQPQHF. CDR3 nucleotides: TGTGCCAGCACCTACGGTTATAGCAATCAGCCCCAGCATTTT.

The genes are TRBV19 and TRBJ1-2; the D gene is possibly TRBD1 (6 bases). CDR1 and CDR2 from the germline V gene are LNHDA and SQIVND (reference sequence). With 2 bases removed from V and 4 bases from J, the gap between germline ends came to 8 bases. CDR3 length: 13 residues. The CDR3 is CASSIQGTYGYTF. CDR3 coding DNA: TGTGCCAGTAGTATACAGGGGACCTATGGCTACACCTTC.

The CDR3 loop is CASNPKNLRDRGSEQFF. The CDR3 coding sequence is TGTGCCAGCAATCCCAAGAACCTCCGGGACAGGGGTTCTGAGCAGTTCTTC. The V and J genes are TRBV2 and TRBJ2-1, with 10 bases that match TRBD1. With 7 bases clipped from V and 9 bases from J, the junction kept 18 bases outside the gene matches. This CDR3 region has 17 residues. From germline, CDR1 is SNHLY and CDR2 FYNNEI. The full variable domain, with the rest looked up from reference TRBV2 and TRBJ2-1, is EPEVTQTPSHQVTQMGQEVILRCVPISNHLYFYWYRQILGQKVEFLVSFYNNEISEKSEIFDDQFSVERPDGSNFTLKIRSTKLEDSAMYFCASNPKNLRDRGSEQFFGPGTRLTVL.

The chain links TRBV19 to TRBJ2-2, with TRBD2 matching 11 bases. CDR1 LNHDA and CDR2 SQIVND come from the germline V gene (reference sequence). The CDR3 runs to 20 residues. V dropped 1 base and J dropped 3; count of bases not matched to a gene: 13. The CDR3 coding sequence is TGTGCCAGTAGTATAGTAGGATCTTTGGGACTAGCGGCACACACCGGGGAGCTGTTTTTT. It translates to CASSIVGSLGLAAHTGELFF.

The chain couples TRBV6-5 to TRBJ1-2; D is unclear. Trimming took off 4 bases at V and 0 bases at J, with 9 bases between the two ends. CDR1 and CDR2 (germline): MNHEY, SVGAGI. This CDR3 has 14 residues. CDR3 amino acids: CASSSVVTNYGYTF. The CDR3 DNA follows: TGTGCCAGCAGTTCGGTAGTTACTAACTATGGCTACACCTTC.

In this sample, this clone turned up once. The chain couples TRBV29-1 to TRBJ2-4; D is possibly TRBD2 (7 bases). The ends were cut back, 4 bases at V and 1 base at J, with 11 bases in the middle. The germline CDR1 and CDR2 sequences are SQVTM and ANQGSEA. The CDR3 length is 14 residues. This CDR3 is CSVVGGAAKNIQYF. For the CDR3, the DNA is TGCAGCGTTGTGGGGGGGGCGGCCAAAAACATTCAGTACTTC.

The chain is built from TRBV30 and TRBJ1-5, with D perhaps matching TRBD1 (6 bases). CDR1 and CDR2 (germline): GTSNPN, SVGIG (reference sequence). V lost 1 base and J lost 7, with 8 bases in between. The CDR3 length is 12 residues. CDR3 nucleotide sequence: TGTGCCTGGAGTGGGGGGGGCCAGCCCCAGCATTTT. Protein sequence: CAWSGGGQPQHF.